What follows describes a single T cell receptor (beta chain). Its antigen remains unknown. This sample stems from a study of CD8+CD57+ T cells in acquired aplastic anemia. Study overall: On average, sorted CD4+ and CD8+ cells gave 3.2 ug of DNA. Study-level points and caveats: Patients and controls shared under 35 CD8+ CDR3 sequences, highly expressed in patients. The study found no significant CD8+ Simpson's diversity difference between patients and controls.

Germline V lookup: CDR1 ENHRY, CDR2 SYGVKD. The CDR3 loop spans 12 amino acids. J lost 6 bases, V lost 5 bases, and 3 bases had no gene match. For CDR3 and TCR beta VDJ profiling, genomic DNA was the template used. A single record per CDR3 protein comes from TCRdb applying MiXCR to the reads. The table shows about 110,000 distinct CDR3 sequences, with around 53% occurring only once. The chain joins TRBV10-3 to TRBJ1-1, with 7 bases identical to TRBD1. This TCR derives from a human donor in good health, serving as a control. Sequences were obtained from sorted CD4+, CD8+, or CD8+CD57+ T cells (not recorded which) from PBMCs. CDR3 sequence: CAISRTGAEAFF. The CDR3 DNA follows: TGTGCCATCAGTAGGACAGGAGCTGAAGCTTTCTTT.